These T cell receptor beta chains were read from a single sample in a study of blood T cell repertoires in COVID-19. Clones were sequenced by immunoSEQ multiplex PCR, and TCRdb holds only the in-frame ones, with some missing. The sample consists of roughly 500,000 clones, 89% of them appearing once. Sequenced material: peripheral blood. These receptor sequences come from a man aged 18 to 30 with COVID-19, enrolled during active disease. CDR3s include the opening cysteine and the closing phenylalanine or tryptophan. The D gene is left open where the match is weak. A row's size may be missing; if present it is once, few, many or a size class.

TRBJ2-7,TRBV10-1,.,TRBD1,TGCGCCAGCAGTGGCAGGGGGACCTACGAGCAGTACTTC,CASSGRGTYEQYF
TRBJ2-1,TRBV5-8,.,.,TGTGCCAGCAGCTTAATCAGGGGAAGCTCCTACAATGAGCAGTTCTTC,CASSLIRGSSYNEQFF
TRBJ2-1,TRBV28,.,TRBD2,TGTGCCAGCAGACCTCACGGGACTAGCGGGAACAATGAGCAGTTCTTC,CASRPHGTSGNNEQFF
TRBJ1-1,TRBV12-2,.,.,TGTGCAAGTCGCTTAGCGAAAGAAGATTCAGGCGATAAGAACACTGAAGCTTTCTTT,CASRLAKEDSGDKNTEAFF
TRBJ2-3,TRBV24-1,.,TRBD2,TGTGCCACCAGTGACCCCGGGAGGGTTGATACGCAGTATTTT,CATSDPGRVDTQYF
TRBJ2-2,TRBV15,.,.,TGTGCCACCAGCAGGCGGACTACTTTCCGGGAGCTGTTTTTT,CATSRRTTFRELFF
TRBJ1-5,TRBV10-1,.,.,TGCGCCAGCAGTGACAAATCCAATCAGCCCCAGCATTTT,CASSDKSNQPQHF
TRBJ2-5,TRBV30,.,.,TGTGCCTGGAGGTCCGGGAGCGAGACCCAGTACTTC,CAWRSGSETQYF
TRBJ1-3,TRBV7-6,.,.,TGTGCCAGCAGCGCCGGGAGTAGAAACACCATATATTTT,CASSAGSRNTIYF
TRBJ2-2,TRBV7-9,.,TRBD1,TGTGCCAGCAGCACCACCGGGACAGGGAGTACCGGGGAGCTGTTTTTT,CASSTTGTGSTGELFF
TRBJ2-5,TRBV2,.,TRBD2,TGTGCCAGCAGTACCCCGGGACTAGCGGGGGGATGGGGGGAGACCCAGTACTTC,CASSTPGLAGGWGETQYF
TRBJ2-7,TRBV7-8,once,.,TGTGCCAGCAGCTTAGTACCGACAGGAGGACTCTACGAGCAGTACTTC,CASSLVPTGGLYEQYF
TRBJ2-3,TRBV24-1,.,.,TGTGCCACCAGTGATCGACAGGTCGGGGATACGCAGTATTTT,CATSDRQVGDTQYF
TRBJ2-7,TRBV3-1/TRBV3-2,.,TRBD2,TGTGCCAGCAGCCAAGATCTAGCGGGGGCCTCTTTTCAGCAGTACTTC,CASSQDLAGASFQQYF
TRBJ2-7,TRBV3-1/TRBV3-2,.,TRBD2,TGTGCCAGCAGCCCATTAGGACTAGCTAGAGACGAGCAGTACTTC,CASSPLGLARDEQYF
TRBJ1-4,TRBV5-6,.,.,TGTGCCAGCAGCTTCACCGTCGGGGAAAAACTGTTTTTT,CASSFTVGEKLFF
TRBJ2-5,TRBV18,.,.,TGTGCCAGCTCACCGACTAGTCAGGAGACCCAGTACTTC,CASSPTSQETQYF
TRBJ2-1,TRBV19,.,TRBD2,TGTGCCAGTAGTCTACTAGCGGGGAGATACAATGAGCAGTTCTTC,CASSLLAGRYNEQFF
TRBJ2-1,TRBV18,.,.,TGTGCCAGCTCACCACCCCCCGGGAGTGATGAGCAGTTCTTC,CASSPPPGSDEQFF
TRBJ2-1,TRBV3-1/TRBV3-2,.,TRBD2,TGTGCCAGCAGCCTTAGCGGGGGGGCGTTGAATGAGCAGTTCTTC,CASSLSGGALNEQFF
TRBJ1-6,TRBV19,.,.,TGTGCCAGTAGTATGTACAGACACGAAGATTCACCCCTCCACTTT,CASSMYRHEDSPLHF
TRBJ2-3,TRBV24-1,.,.,TGTGCCACCAGTGATTTGAACAGGGCTAGCAGAGATACGCAGTATTTT,CATSDLNRASRDTQYF
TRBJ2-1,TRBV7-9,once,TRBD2,TGTGCCAGCAGCGACCCTCAGGAAGCGGGAGTAAGGTACAATGAGCAGTTCTTC,CASSDPQEAGVRYNEQFF
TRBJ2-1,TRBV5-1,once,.,TGCGCCAGCAGCTTTGAGCCGGAAGGAGTGCGGTTCTTC,CASSFEPEGVRFF
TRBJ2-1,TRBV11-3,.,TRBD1,TGTGCCAGCAGCAACCGACAGGGATACAATGAGCAGTTCTTC,CASSNRQGYNEQFF
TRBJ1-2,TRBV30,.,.,TGTGCCTGGAGTGTAGCCGCCCGGGGCTACACCTTC,CAWSVAARGYTF
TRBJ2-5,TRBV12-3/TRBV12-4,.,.,TGTGCCAGCAGCCCCACTAGTGCGGAGACCCAGTACTTC,CASSPTSAETQYF
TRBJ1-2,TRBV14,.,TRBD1,TGTGCCAGCAGCCAAGGGACAGGCAACTATGGCTACACCTTC,CASSQGTGNYGYTF
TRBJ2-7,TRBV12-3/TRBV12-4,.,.,TGTGCCAGCAGTTTAACAGGGACCTACGAGCAGTACTTC,CASSLTGTYEQYF
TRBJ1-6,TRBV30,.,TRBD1,TGTGCCTGGACATACTTGGGACAGGAAAATTCACCCCTCCACTTT,CAWTYLGQENSPLHF
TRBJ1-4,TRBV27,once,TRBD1,TGTGCCAGCAGTTCGTACAGGGGGTCGGGGGGCGGTGAAAAACTGTTTTTT,CASSSYRGSGGGEKLFF
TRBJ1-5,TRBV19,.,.,TGTGCCAGTAGTGAGACAGAGTATAGCAATCAGCCCCAGCATTTT,CASSETEYSNQPQHF
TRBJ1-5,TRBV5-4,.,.,TGTGCCAGCAGCCCTCTTGGGGGGGGAGTCTTTCGGGATCAGCCCCAGCATTTT,CASSPLGGGVFRDQPQHF
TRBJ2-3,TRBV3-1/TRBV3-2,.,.,TGTGCCAGCAGCCAAGAGTTGACAGCTAGCACAGATACGCAGTATTTT,CASSQELTASTDTQYF
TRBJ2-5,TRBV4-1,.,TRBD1,TGCGCCAGCAGCCAAGTCGGGACAGGGAGAGAGACCCAGTACTTC,CASSQVGTGRETQYF
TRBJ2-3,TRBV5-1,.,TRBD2,TGCGCCAGCAGCTCCTACCATAGCGGGAGCGGGACAGATACGCAGTATTTT,CASSSYHSGSGTDTQYF
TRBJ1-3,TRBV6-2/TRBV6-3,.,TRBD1,TGTGCCAGCAGCCCCGGACAGGGTGGCAACACCATATATTTT,CASSPGQGGNTIYF
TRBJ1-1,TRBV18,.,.,TGTGCCAGCTCACCGCTACAGGGTCAGTTTAACACTGAAGCTTTCTTT,CASSPLQGQFNTEAFF
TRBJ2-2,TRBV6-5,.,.,TGTGCCAGCAGTTTACAGGGAGTCTCCGGGGAGCTGTTTTTT,CASSLQGVSGELFF
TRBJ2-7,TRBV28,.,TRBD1,TGTGCCAGCAACATACCGGGACAGGTTTACGAGCAGTACTTC,CASNIPGQVYEQYF
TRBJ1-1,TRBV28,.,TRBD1,TGTGCCAGCAGTTTAAACAGGGGAACTGAAGCTTTCTTT,CASSLNRGTEAFF
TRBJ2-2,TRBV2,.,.,TGTGCCAGCAGTGACGTGAGCCCGAGCACCGGGGAGCTGTTTTTT,CASSDVSPSTGELFF
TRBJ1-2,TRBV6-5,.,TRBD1,TGTGCCAGCAGTACCGGGACAGGATACTATGGCTACACCTTC,CASSTGTGYYGYTF
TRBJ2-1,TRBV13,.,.,TGTGCCAGCAGCCAAGCGGCGGCCAATGAGCAGTTCTTC,CASSQAAANEQFF
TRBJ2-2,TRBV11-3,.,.,TGTGCCAGCAGCCGTCAGGACACCGGGGAGCTGTTTTTT,CASSRQDTGELFF
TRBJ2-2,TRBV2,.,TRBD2,TGTGCCAGCAGTGAAGGTCTAGCGGGGGGGCCCGACGGGGAGCTGTTTTTT,CASSEGLAGGPDGELFF
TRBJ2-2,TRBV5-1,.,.,TGCGCCAGCAGCTTGGTTCGGGGACACGGGGAGCTGTTTTTT,CASSLVRGHGELFF
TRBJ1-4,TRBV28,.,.,TGTGCCAGCAGTTCCGAGCGACTGGCGGTTGAAAAACTGTTTTTT,CASSSERLAVEKLFF
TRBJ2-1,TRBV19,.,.,TGTGCCAGTAGTATACGGGCGAGGGTTGGGTCGGAGCAGTTCTTC,CASSIRARVGSEQFF
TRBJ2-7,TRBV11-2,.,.,TGTGCCAGCAGTCGTGGGGAGCGGCCACTCTCCTACGAGCAGTACTTC,CASSRGERPLSYEQYF
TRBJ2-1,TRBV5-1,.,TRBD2,TGCGCCAGCAGCTCGCACACTAGCGGGAGGTACAATGAGCAGTTCTTC,CASSSHTSGRYNEQFF
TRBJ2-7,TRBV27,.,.,TGTGCCAGCAGTTACCGGACAGACTACGAGCAGTACTTC,CASSYRTDYEQYF
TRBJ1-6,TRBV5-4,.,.,TGTGCCAGCAGGGAAGAACAGGGATTGAGTAATTCACCCCTCCACTTT,CASREEQGLSNSPLHF
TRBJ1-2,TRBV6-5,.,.,TGTGCCACTGCAGAACAGGGTTGGAGTGGCTACACCTTC,CATAEQGWSGYTF